The T cell receptor (beta chain) under discussion was sequenced for a study of shared clonotypes between healthy human individuals. TCRdb's table, derived via immunoSEQ multiplex PCR, lists solely in-frame clones and lacks some. This sample has millions of clones, with more than 85% found just once. In germline, CDR1 is MNHEY, CDR2 SMNVEV (reference sequence). This CDR3 region has 14 residues. With 7 bases removed from V and 6 bases from J, the gap between germline ends came to 17 bases. This receptor was obtained from a man aged 18 to 30 in good health. Some clones in this sample may be carry-over from other donors' samples. The sample comprised naive CD4+ T cells from PBMCs. Subset defined: CD45RA+ positively selected. V and J are TRBV27 and TRBJ2-3; D remains unclear. In DNA, the CDR3 is TGTGCCAGCAAGGGCAGCGAGTTGGGTGATACGCAGTATTTT. It is translated as CASKGSELGDTQYF.